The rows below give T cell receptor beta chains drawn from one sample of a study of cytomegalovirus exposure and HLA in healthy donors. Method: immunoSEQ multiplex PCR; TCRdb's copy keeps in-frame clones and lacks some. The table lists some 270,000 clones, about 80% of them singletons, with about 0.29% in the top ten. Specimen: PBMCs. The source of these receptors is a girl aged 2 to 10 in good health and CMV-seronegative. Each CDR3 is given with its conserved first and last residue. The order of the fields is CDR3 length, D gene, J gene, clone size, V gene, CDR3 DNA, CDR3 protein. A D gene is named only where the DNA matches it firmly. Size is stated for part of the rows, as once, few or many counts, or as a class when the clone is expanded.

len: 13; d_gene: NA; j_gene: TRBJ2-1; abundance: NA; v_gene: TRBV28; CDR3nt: TGTGCCAGCAGTTTGGTAATCCGAGATGAGCAGTTCTTC; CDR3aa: CASSLVIRDEQFF
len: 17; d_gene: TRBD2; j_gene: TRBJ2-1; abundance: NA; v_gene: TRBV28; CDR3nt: TGTGCCAGCAGTTCTCATATAGCGGGAGGATACTACAATGAGCAGTTCTTC; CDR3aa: CASSSHIAGGYYNEQFF
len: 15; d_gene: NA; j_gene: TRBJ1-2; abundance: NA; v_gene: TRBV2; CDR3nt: TGTGCCAGCAGTCCCCAGTTGGAGGCCTTCTATGGCTACACCTTC; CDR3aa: CASSPQLEAFYGYTF
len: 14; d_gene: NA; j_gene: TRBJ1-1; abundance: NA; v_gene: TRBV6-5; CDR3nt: TGTGCCAGCATCTACTCACGGGGGAACACTGAAGCTTTCTTT; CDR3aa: CASIYSRGNTEAFF
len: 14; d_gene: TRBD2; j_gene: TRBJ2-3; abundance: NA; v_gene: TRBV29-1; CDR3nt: TGCAGCGTTAGCGGGAGGCTTAGCACAGATACGCAGTATTTT; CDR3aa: CSVSGRLSTDTQYF
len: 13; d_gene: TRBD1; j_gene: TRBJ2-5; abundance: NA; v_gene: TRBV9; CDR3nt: TGTGCCAGCAGCGTAGAACAGGGGGGGACCCAGTACTTC; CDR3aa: CASSVEQGGTQYF
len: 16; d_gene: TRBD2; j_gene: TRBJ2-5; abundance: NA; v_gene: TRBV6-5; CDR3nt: TGTGCCAGCAGTTACACTTTTGGGGGGGATGAAAAGACCCAGTACTTC; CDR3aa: CASSYTFGGDEKTQYF
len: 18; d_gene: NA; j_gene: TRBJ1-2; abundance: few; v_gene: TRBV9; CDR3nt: TGTGCCAGCAGCGTAGGACGCCGGGTTGGCAGGGCAGACTATGGCTACACCTTC; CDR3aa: CASSVGRRVGRADYGYTF
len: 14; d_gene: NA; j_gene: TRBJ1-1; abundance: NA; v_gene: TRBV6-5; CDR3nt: TGTGCCAGCAGTTACGCAGGGATCAACACTGAAGCTTTCTTT; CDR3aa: CASSYAGINTEAFF
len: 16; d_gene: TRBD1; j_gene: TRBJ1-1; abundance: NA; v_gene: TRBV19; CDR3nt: TGTGCCAGTAGTATAGTCTTGGGCACAGGGGCGGGTGAAGCTTTCTTT; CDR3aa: CASSIVLGTGAGEAFF
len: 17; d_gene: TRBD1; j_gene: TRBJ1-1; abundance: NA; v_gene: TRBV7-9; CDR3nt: TGTGCCAGCAGCTTAGGGCAGGGGGCGGTCGTTTGGACTGAAGCTTTCTTT; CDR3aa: CASSLGQGAVVWTEAFF
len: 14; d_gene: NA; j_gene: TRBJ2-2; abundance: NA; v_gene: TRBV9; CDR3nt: TGTGCCAGCAGCGTAGGAAGCGGGACCGGGGAGCTGTTTTTT; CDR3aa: CASSVGSGTGELFF
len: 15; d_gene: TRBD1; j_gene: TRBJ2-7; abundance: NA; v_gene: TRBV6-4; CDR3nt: TGTGCCAGCAGTGCCTATGGGACAGGGGGCTACGAGCAGTACTTC; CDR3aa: CASSAYGTGGYEQYF
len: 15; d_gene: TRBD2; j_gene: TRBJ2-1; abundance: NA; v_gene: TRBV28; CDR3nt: TGTGCCAGCAGCACCCTGACGGGAGGGCCTATTCGGCAGTTCTTC; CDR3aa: CASSTLTGGPIRQFF
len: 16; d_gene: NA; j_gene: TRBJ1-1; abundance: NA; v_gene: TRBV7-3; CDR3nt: TGTGCCAGCAGCTTAACCCCGGACAGATTGGGGGTTGAAGCTTTCTTT; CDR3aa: CASSLTPDRLGVEAFF
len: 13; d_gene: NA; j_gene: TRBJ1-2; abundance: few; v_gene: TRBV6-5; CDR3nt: TGTGCCAGCATTCCCCGGGGGGGTTCTGGCTACACCTTC; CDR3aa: CASIPRGGSGYTF
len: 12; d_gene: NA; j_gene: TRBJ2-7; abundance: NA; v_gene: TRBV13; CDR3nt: TGTGCCAGCAGCTATAGCTCCTACGAGCAGTACTTC; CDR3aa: CASSYSSYEQYF